This T cell receptor beta chain was profiled in a study of control samples from healthy donors and cancer patients. Sequencing used immunoSEQ multiplex PCR; TCRdb keeps in-frame clones, though not all of them. The sample comprises roughly 73,000 clones, around 92% of which are singletons, and 5.8% rests with the top ten. The CDR3 consists of 16 residues. Per the germline V gene, CDR1 is MNHEY and CDR2 is SVGEGT. The V end was cut by 6 bases, the J end by 2 bases, with 17 bases between. The chain employs TRBV6-2 or TRBV6-3 and TRBJ1-5, with D perhaps matching TRBD1 (5 bases). The source material was blood. The TCR was taken from a woman aged 55-69 years in good health. CDR3 coding DNA: TGTGCCAGCAGCCCCGGGACCCCGTATGGCAATCAGCCCCAGCATTTT. Its translation is CASSPGTPYGNQPQHF.